This T cell receptor (beta chain) originates from a study of blood T cell repertoires in COVID-19. As for the study in general: COVID-19 samples from acute and convalescent phases originated in the United States, Italy and Spain. T cells, B-cell-depleted T cells, or PBMCs provided the cDNA or gDNA that served as material.

In the authors' methods: Reference gene primer amplification in the assay estimated nucleated cell counts. This table comes from immunoSEQ multiplex PCR, and its TCRdb copy is limited to in-frame clones, with some not included. V and J calls and clone size are those listed in that table; D and trimming were worked out from the DNA. Of about 130,000 clones in the sample, roughly three quarters are singletons; the top ten hold just under 5%. From germline, CDR1 is LNHDA and CDR2 SQIVND (reference sequence). V shed 7 bases and J shed 0 bases, with 13 bases lying between them. The CDR3 is 15 residues long. Seattle's cohort entered during active infection and was followed longitudinally.

This clonotype was obtained from a woman aged 65 to 85 with COVID-19, enrolled during active disease. V gene TRBV19 combines with J gene TRBJ2-1, with D uncertain. The sample was peripheral blood. The DNA for the CDR3 is TGTGCCAGTACCCGAGGCGGAAGCTCCTACAATGAGCAGTTCTTC. Translating it yields CASTRGGSSYNEQFF.